This T cell receptor (delta chain) is drawn from a study of gamma-delta chains in newborns, infants, children. Looking at the study overall: Innate gammadelta T cells reportedly expand polyclonally right after birth, driven by microbial exposure, per the title.

TCRdb reprocessed the reads using CATT. The sample lists thousands of delta-chain clones, around 5% occurring once. Losses at the gene ends were 4 bases for V and 0 bases for J; bases not matched to a gene: 14. The CDR3 extends over 19 amino acids. CDR1 is TSWWSYY and CDR2 is QGS in the germline V gene. Sequencing was done on a sample of blood. The J gene is TRDJ1, the V gene TRDV1; 10 nucleotides line up with TRDD3. The source is a child who was a newborn, infant or young child, either healthy, febrile or measles-vaccinated (not recorded which). This CDR3 reads CALGGCRDAGGYYTDKLIF. CDR3 nucleotide sequence: TGTGCTCTTGGGGGGTGCAGGGATGCTGGGGGATATTACACCGATAAACTCATCTTT.